The 20 T cell receptor beta chains presented below share a single source sample, sequenced in a study of siplizumab effects on memory and regulatory T cells. Clones were sequenced by immunoSEQ multiplex PCR, and TCRdb holds only the in-frame ones, with some missing. The sample contains approximately 20,000 clones, about 40% of which appear only once. Kept together in coculture, the mixed lymphocyte reaction cells spent more than five days at 37°C. These TCRs' antigens remain unknown. Sequenced: CFSE-low (dividing) CD4+ T cells sorted from an allogeneic mixed lymphocyte reaction. The receptor source for this set is a human donor in good health; the cells came from an allogeneic mixed lymphocyte reaction. Some clones in this sample may be carry-over from other donors' samples.

This clone is classed as medium-sized. The V call is TRBV27, the J call TRBJ2-1; D is undetermined. Trimming took 4 bases from V and 8 from J, leaving 15 bases between them. CDR3 size: 14 residues. Per the germline V gene, CDR1 is MNHEY and CDR2 is SMNVEV (reference sequence). In DNA, the CDR3 is TGTGCCAGCAGTTCCCTGGGTAAGGGTGATGAGCAGTTCTTC. Translating it yields CASSSLGKGDEQFF.

By share, this clone ranks as medium-sized (0.01 to 0.1%). V and J are TRBV10-3 and TRBJ1-1, with D unclear. Trimming left V 4 bases short and J 1 base short, with 7 bases between. This CDR3 region has 13 residues. In germline, CDR1 is ENHRY, CDR2 SYGVKD. The CDR3 is CAISVAENTEAFF. The CDR3 DNA follows: TGTGCCATCAGTGTGGCAGAGAACACTGAAGCTTTCTTT.

V usage is TRBV6-6 and J usage is TRBJ1-5, with D perhaps matching TRBD1 (5 bases). This CDR3 has 13 amino acids. Germline V gene data show CDR1 as MNHNY and CDR2 as SVGAGI (reference sequence). The V and J ends lost 2 bases and 7 bases respectively, with 9 bases between them. The CDR3 DNA follows: TGTGCCAGCAGTTACAGGTGGGGGCAGCCCCAGCATTTT. This sequence encodes CASSYRWGQPQHF.

This clone appeared a few times. The V call is TRBV19, the J call TRBJ1-1, with D possibly TRBD1 on 5 matching bases. Trimming removed 8 bases from V and 1 base from J, with 14 bases in between. This CDR3 contains 14 residues. Germline lookup yields CDR1 LNHDA and CDR2 SQIVND (reference sequence). The CDR3 region is CASHRGETNTEAFF. Written as DNA, the CDR3 is TGTGCCAGTCACCGGGGGGAGACGAACACTGAAGCTTTCTTT.

The chain uses TRBV7-2 and TRBJ1-6, with D unclear. With 1 base removed from V and 2 bases from J, the gap between germline ends came to 12 bases. Germline CDR1 reads SGHTA; CDR2 reads FQGNSA. This CDR3 spans 17 amino acids. CDR3 amino acids: CASSLGGGSPYNSPLHF. The CDR3 DNA reads as TGTGCCAGCAGCTTAGGGGGTGGGAGCCCCTATAATTCACCCCTCCACTTT.

This chain connects TRBV29-1 to TRBJ2-3; TRBD2 might be the D (5 bases). V shed 5 bases and J shed 3 bases, with 9 bases lying between them. From germline, CDR1 is SQVTM and CDR2 ANQGSEA. The length of the CDR3 is 12 residues. CDR3 in DNA: TGCAGCGTTACGACGGGGACAGATACGCAGTATTTT. Translation gives CSVTTGTDTQYF.

The J gene is TRBJ2-2, the V gene TRBV18, with 11 bases matching TRBD2. The CDR3 is 17 residues long. The V gene end was trimmed by 2 bases and the J gene end by 2 bases; junction bases not matched to a gene: 4. Looked up from germline, CDR1 is KGHSH and CDR2 is LQKENI. CDR3 protein: CASSPVAGGPNTGELFF. The CDR3 nucleotides read TGTGCCAGCTCACCAGTAGCGGGAGGGCCCAACACCGGGGAGCTGTTTTTT.

This clone was seen a few times. The rearrangement uses TRBV4-2 and TRBJ2-2; TRBD1 agrees at 9 bases. Germline CDR1 LGHNA, CDR2 YNFKEQ. The V segment lost 4 bases and the J segment 6 bases; nucleotides outside the gene matches: 9. CDR3 length equals 16 residues. The CDR3 DNA reads TGTGCCAGCAGCCCCGGGACAGGGCGTTCCCCCGGGGAGCTGTTTTTT. Its translation: CASSPGTGRSPGELFF.

This clone was picked up many times. The rearrangement uses TRBV2 and TRBJ1-2; D may be TRBD1 (5 bases). The germline V gene has CDR1 SNHLY and CDR2 FYNNEI. This CDR3 has 14 residues. The ends were cut back, 3 bases at V and 0 bases at J, with 8 bases in the middle. CDR3 region: CASSEDTTNYGYTF. CDR3 nucleotide sequence: TGTGCCAGCAGTGAGGACACAACTAACTATGGCTACACCTTC.

This clone was found a few times. The genes are TRBV5-4 and TRBJ1-2; 10 positions agree with TRBD1. This CDR3 spans 16 amino acids. Germline assignment: CDR1 SGHNT and CDR2 YYREEE (reference sequence). V dropped 5 bases and J dropped 0; count of bases not matched to a gene: 7. The CDR3 region is CASSSGQGTANYGYTF. The CDR3 nucleotides read TGTGCCAGCAGTTCGGGACAGGGGACAGCTAACTATGGCTACACCTTC.

The rearrangement joins TRBV2 to TRBJ2-3, with a possible D match to TRBD2 (6 bases). The CDR3 has 14 amino acids. The germline CDR1 and CDR2 sequences are SNHLY and FYNNEI. Trimming removed 6 bases from V and 2 bases from J, with 12 bases in between. CDR3 sequence: CASSGRGFTDTQYF. The DNA of the CDR3 is TGTGCCAGCAGCGGACGGGGGTTCACAGATACGCAGTATTTT.

This clone has a handful of counts. This chain connects TRBV5-1 to TRBJ1-4, with D unresolved. V lost 0 bases to trimming and J lost 0 bases, with 6 bases between them. The CDR3 contains 15 residues. CDR1 SGHRS and CDR2 YFSETQ come from the germline V gene. The CDR3 is CASSLGSATNEKLFF. The CDR3 DNA sequence: TGCGCCAGCAGCTTGGGGAGTGCAACTAATGAAAAACTGTTTTTT.

The rearrangement uses TRBV2 and TRBJ2-5; maybe TRBD1 (6 bases). Germline V gene lookup returns CDR1 SNHLY and CDR2 FYNNEI. Trimming cost V 5 bases and J 10 bases, with 17 bases left between them. The CDR3 spans 13 residues. The CDR3 sequence is CASSNQTQGLQYF. In nucleotides, the CDR3 is TGTGCCAGCAGTAACCAAACACAGGGTCTCCAGTACTTC.

The J gene is TRBJ1-1, the V gene TRBV6-5; no clear D gene. The CDR3 has 11 residues. Trimming left V 3 bases short and J 7 bases short, with 6 bases between. CDR1 and CDR2 from the germline V gene are MNHEY and SVGAGI. The CDR3: CASSYDGEAFF. As DNA, the CDR3 is TGTGCCAGCAGTTATGACGGTGAAGCTTTCTTT.

This clone was counted a few times. V gene TRBV9 combines with J gene TRBJ1-3; a possible D gene is TRBD1 (6 bases). The CDR3 runs 17 residues. CDR1 is SGDLS, CDR2 YYNGEE, per germline. V shed 0 bases and J shed 1 base, with 14 bases lying between them. The CDR3 DNA reads TGTGCCAGCAGCGTAGCTCAGCAGGGGACATCTGGAAACACCATATATTTT. Amino acids: CASSVAQQGTSGNTIYF.

V gene TRBV19 combines with J gene TRBJ1-6, with D unresolved. CDR1 LNHDA and CDR2 SQIVND come from the germline V gene (reference sequence). Trimming pared 3 bases from V and 10 bases from J, leaving 10 bases between. This CDR3 comprises 13 residues. The CDR3 DNA is TGTGCCAGTAGTATTACATCTGAATCACCCCTCCACTTT. It encodes CASSITSESPLHF.

This chain links TRBV27 with TRBJ2-7; possibly TRBD1 for D (6 bases). Germline V gene lookup returns CDR1 MNHEY and CDR2 SMNVEV (reference sequence). This CDR3 region has 15 residues. Trimming took 6 bases from V and 1 from J, leaving 16 bases between them. CDR3 in amino acids: CASSPQGIVSYEQYF. CDR3 nucleotides: TGTGCCAGCAGCCCCCAGGGGATAGTATCCTACGAGCAGTACTTC.

This clone was seen more than once but under ten times. The V and J genes are TRBV19 and TRBJ1-3; weak D call: TRBD1 (5 bases). CDR1 is LNHDA and CDR2 is SQIVND in the germline V gene (reference sequence). Trimming pared 4 bases from V and 4 bases from J, leaving 11 bases between. The CDR3 length is 14 residues. CDR3 nucleotides: TGTGCCAGTAGTAGATCGACAGCCGGAAACACCATATATTTT. Protein: CASSRSTAGNTIYF. Variable domain in full (rest from reference TRBV19 and TRBJ1-3): DGGITQSPKYLFRKEGQNVTLSCEQNLNHDAMYWYRQDPGQGLRLIYYSQIVNDFQKGDIAEGYSVSREKKESFPLTVTSAQKNPTAFYLCASSRSTAGNTIYFGEGSWLTVV.

V usage is TRBV9 and J usage is TRBJ2-7; D remains unclear. The V end lost 1 base, the J end lost 1 base, and 9 bases lay between the germline ends. The germline V gene encodes CDR1 SGDLS and CDR2 YYNGEE. CDR3 length: 14 residues. In DNA, the CDR3 is TGTGCCAGCAGCGTACTCCCTCTTTCCTACGAGCAGTACTTC. Translating gives CASSVLPLSYEQYF.

This chain connects TRBV4-1 to TRBJ1-2; 9 nucleotides align to TRBD1. The CDR3 is made up of 17 amino acids. Germline-derived CDR1 and CDR2 are MGHRA and YSYEKL. With V trimmed by 3 bases and J by 6 bases, 14 bases remained unmatched. CDR3 amino acids: CASSQAWGQGGGDGYTF. The CDR3 DNA sequence: TGCGCCAGCAGCCAGGCCTGGGGACAGGGAGGAGGGGATGGCTACACCTTC.